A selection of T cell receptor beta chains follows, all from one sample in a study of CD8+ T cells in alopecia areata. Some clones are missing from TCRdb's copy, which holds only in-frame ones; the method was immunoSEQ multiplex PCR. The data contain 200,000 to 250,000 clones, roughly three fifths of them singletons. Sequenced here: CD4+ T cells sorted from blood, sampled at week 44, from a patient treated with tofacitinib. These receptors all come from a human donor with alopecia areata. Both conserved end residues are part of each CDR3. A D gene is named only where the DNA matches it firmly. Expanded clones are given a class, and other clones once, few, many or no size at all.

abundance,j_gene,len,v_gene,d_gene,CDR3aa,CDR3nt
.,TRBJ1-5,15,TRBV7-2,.,CASSGRGSPNQPQHF,TGTGCCAGCAGCGGCCGTGGGTCACCCAATCAGCCCCAGCATTTT
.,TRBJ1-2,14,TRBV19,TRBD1,CASSLRDRLEGYTF,TGTGCCAGTAGTCTCCGGGACAGGTTGGAGGGCTACACCTTC
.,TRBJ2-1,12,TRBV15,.,CATSTQGDEQFF,TGTGCCACCAGCACACAGGGTGATGAGCAGTTCTTC
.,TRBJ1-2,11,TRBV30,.,CAWKVNYGYTF,TGTGCCTGGAAAGTGAACTATGGCTACACCTTC
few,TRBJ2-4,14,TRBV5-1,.,CASSLGRGENIQYF,TGCGCCAGCAGCTTGGGCAGGGGGGAAAACATTCAGTACTTC
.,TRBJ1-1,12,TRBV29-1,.,CSVRQTNTEAFF,TGCAGCGTTAGACAGACGAACACTGAAGCTTTCTTT
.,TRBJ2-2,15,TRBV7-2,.,CASSATTGTRGELFF,TGTGCCAGCAGCGCCACGACCGGGACACGCGGGGAGCTGTTTTTT
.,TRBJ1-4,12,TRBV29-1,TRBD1,CSGRGRGEKLFF,TGCAGCGGCAGGGGGCGCGGTGAAAAACTGTTTTTT
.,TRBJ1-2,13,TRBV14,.,CASSQAPGYGYTF,TGTGCCAGCAGCCAAGCCCCTGGCTATGGCTACACCTTC
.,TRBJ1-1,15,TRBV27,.,CASKPRVVGYTEAFF,TGTGCCAGCAAACCTCGTGTGGTCGGATACACTGAAGCTTTCTTT
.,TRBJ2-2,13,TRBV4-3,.,CASSQVVTGELFF,TGCGCCAGCAGCCAAGTGGTCACCGGGGAGCTGTTTTTT
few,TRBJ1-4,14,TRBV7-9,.,CASSLGSGHEKLFF,TGTGCCAGCAGCTTAGGGTCTGGGCATGAAAAACTGTTTTTT
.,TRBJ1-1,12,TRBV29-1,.,CSVVGHYTEAFF,TGCAGCGTTGTAGGACACTACACTGAAGCTTTCTTT
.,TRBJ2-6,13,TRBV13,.,CASSLGLPNVLTF,TGTGCCAGCAGCTTAGGTTTGCCCAACGTCCTGACTTTC
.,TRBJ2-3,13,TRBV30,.,CAWSKGIPDTQYF,TGTGCCTGGAGTAAGGGTATTCCAGATACGCAGTATTTT
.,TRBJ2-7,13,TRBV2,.,CASSEPDSYEQYF,TGTGCCAGCAGTGAACCAGACTCCTACGAGCAGTACTTC
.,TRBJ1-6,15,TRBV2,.,CASSESSSGDSPLHF,TGTGCCAGCAGTGAATCCAGCTCCGGCGATTCACCCCTCCACTTT
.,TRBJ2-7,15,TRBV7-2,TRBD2,CASSLDSGPLYEQYF,TGTGCCAGCAGCTTAGATAGCGGGCCCCTCTACGAGCAGTACTTC
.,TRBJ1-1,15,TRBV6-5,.,CASSFTGRGDTEAFF,TGTGCCAGCAGCTTTACAGGGAGGGGGGACACTGAAGCTTTCTTT
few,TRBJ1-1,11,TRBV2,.,CASSVQFEAFF,TGTGCCAGCAGTGTACAGTTTGAAGCTTTCTTT
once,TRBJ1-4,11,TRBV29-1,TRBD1,CSVAGTGKLFF,TGCAGCGTCGCCGGGACAGGGAAACTGTTTTTT
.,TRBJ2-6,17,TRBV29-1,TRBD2,CSVAVGGGVSGANVLTF,TGCAGCGTTGCGGTGGGCGGGGGAGTCTCTGGGGCCAACGTCCTGACTTTC
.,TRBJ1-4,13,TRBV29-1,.,CSVLVTTNEKLFF,TGCAGCGTCTTGGTAACAACTAATGAAAAACTGTTTTTT
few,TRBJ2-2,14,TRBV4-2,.,CASSPRPNTGELFF,TGTGCCAGCAGCCCCCGTCCAAACACCGGGGAGCTGTTTTTT
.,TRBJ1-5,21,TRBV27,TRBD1,CASSPQAPTGVGFGSNQPQHF,TGTGCCAGCAGTCCTCAAGCCCCGACAGGGGTGGGGTTCGGTAGCAATCAGCCCCAGCATTTT
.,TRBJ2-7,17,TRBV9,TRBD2,CASSVATEGSGGHEQYF,TGTGCCAGCAGCGTAGCTACGGAGGGAAGCGGGGGACACGAGCAGTACTTC
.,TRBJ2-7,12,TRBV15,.,CATSSDTYEQYF,TGTGCCACCAGCAGTGACACCTACGAGCAGTACTTC
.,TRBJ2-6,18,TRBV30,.,CAWRVKRGQSSGANVLTF,TGTGCCTGGAGGGTCAAACGGGGGCAAAGCTCTGGGGCCAACGTCCTGACTTTC
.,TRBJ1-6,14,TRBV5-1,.,CASSPETANSPLHF,TGCGCCAGCAGCCCGGAGACGGCGAATTCACCCCTCCACTTT
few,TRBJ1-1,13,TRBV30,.,CAWSVRANTEAFF,TGTGCCTGGAGTGTACGGGCGAACACTGAAGCTTTCTTT
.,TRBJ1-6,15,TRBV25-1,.,CASSESGIRGSPLHF,TGTGCCAGCAGTGAATCTGGGATCCGGGGTTCACCCCTCCACTTT
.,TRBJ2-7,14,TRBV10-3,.,CAISGSPVSYEQYF,TGTGCCATCAGTGGCTCGCCCGTTTCCTACGAGCAGTACTTC